Following are 10 T cell receptor beta chains from one sample sequenced in a study of shared clonotypes between healthy human individuals. TCRdb's table, derived via immunoSEQ multiplex PCR, lists solely in-frame clones and lacks some. The sample yields about 2.4 million clones, 80% to 95% seen once. Material for sequencing was naive CD4+ T cells from PBMCs. Subset: CD45RA+ positively selected. These receptors were taken from a man aged 18 to 30 in good health. Some clones in this sample may be carry-over from other donors' samples.

About this clone itself: At the DNA level, this CDR3 is encoded by other sequences in the same sample as well. V is TRBV6-1 and J is TRBJ1-2; no reliable D call. Trimming pared 3 bases from V and 2 bases from J, leaving 7 bases between. CDR3 length: 13 amino acids. Germline CDR1 reads MNHNS; CDR2 reads SASEGT. The CDR3 is CASSEGPNYGYTF. The CDR3 DNA reads TGTGCCAGCAGTGAGGGCCCCAACTATGGCTACACCTTC.

The chain's CDR3 is CASSGDTDTQYF. The DNA of the CDR3 is TGTGCCAGCAGCGGAGACACAGATACGCAGTATTTT. The chain joins TRBV7-2 to TRBJ2-3, with D unresolved. V was cut by 5 bases and J by 2 bases, with 5 bases left in between. The CDR3 loop spans 12 amino acids. Germline loops: CDR1 SGHTA, CDR2 FQGNSA.

The chain couples TRBV7-3 to TRBJ2-1; 8 nucleotides agree with TRBD1. Germline lookup yields CDR1 SGHTA and CDR2 FQGTGA. Losses at the gene ends were 4 bases for V and 11 bases for J; bases not matched to a gene: 4. The CDR3 extends over 12 amino acids. CDR3 sequence: CASSSDRAKQFF. CDR3 coding DNA: TGTGCCAGCAGCTCGGACAGGGCAAAGCAGTTCTTC. The full variable domain, with the rest looked up from reference TRBV7-3 and TRBJ2-1, is GAGVSQTPSNKVTEKGKYVELRCDPISGHTALYWYRQSLGQGPEFLIYFQGTGAADDSGLPNDRFFAVRPEGSVSTLKIQRTERGDSAVYLCASSSDRAKQFFGPGTRLTVL.

Only one count was recorded for this clone. The chain combines TRBV2 with TRBJ2-3; no firm D call. Germline lookup yields CDR1 SNHLY and CDR2 FYNNEI. This CDR3 region has 12 residues. Trimming pared 5 bases from V and 4 bases from J, leaving 7 bases between. The CDR3 loop reads CASSRQPDTQYF. DNA for the CDR3: TGTGCCAGCAGTAGACAACCAGATACGCAGTATTTT.

This clone was seen just once. The same CDR3 also results from other DNA sequences found in this sample. The CDR3 region is CASSAQETQYF. As DNA, the CDR3 is TGCGCCAGCAGCGCTCAAGAGACCCAGTACTTC. This chain links TRBV5-1 with TRBJ2-5; unclear D gene. V lost 4 bases and J lost 2, with 3 bases in between. Germline loops: CDR1 SGHRS, CDR2 YFSETQ. The CDR3 spans 11 residues.

The chain uses TRBV4-3 and TRBJ2-1, with TRBD1 as a possible D gene (5 bases). The CDR3 totals 16 residues. CDR1 LGHNA and CDR2 YSLEER come from the germline V gene. V lost 6 bases and J 0 bases, leaving 15 bases between the germline ends. The CDR3 DNA follows: TGCGCCAGCAGTCAGCAAACAGGTAGCTCCTACAATGAGCAGTTCTTC. Its protein product is CASSQQTGSSYNEQFF.

The chain carries TRBV6-1 and TRBJ2-5; TRBD2 agrees at 14 bases. The trim removed 11 bases at V and 5 bases at J, leaving 4 bases unmatched. Germline values: CDR1 MNHNS, CDR2 SASEGT. CDR3 length: 13 residues. The CDR3 is CAGGLAGAETQYF. The CDR3 DNA follows: TGTGCCGGGGGACTAGCGGGAGCGGAGACCCAGTACTTC.

The chain is built from TRBV6-6 and TRBJ1-3, with D perhaps TRBD1 (6 bases). V lost 6 bases and J lost 5, with 11 bases in between. Germline-derived CDR1 and CDR2 are MNHNY and SVGAGI (reference sequence). The CDR3 covers 13 residues. This CDR3 is CASSPQGRNTIYF. The CDR3, as DNA: TGTGCCAGCAGCCCACAGGGACGAAACACCATATATTTT.

The rearrangement uses TRBV9 and TRBJ2-2, with 10 bases identical to TRBD1. The CDR3 contains 16 residues. Trimming removed 1 base from V and 2 bases from J; junction bases left unmatched: 2. Germline V gene data show CDR1 as SGDLS and CDR2 as YYNGEE. The CDR3 DNA follows: TGTGCCAGCAGCGTATGGACAGGGGGAAACACCGGGGAGCTGTTTTTT. This gives the protein CASSVWTGGNTGELFF.

This clone was counted once. This chain connects TRBV19 to TRBJ1-1; D is perhaps TRBD1 (5 bases). The CDR3 spans 15 residues. The V and J ends lost 3 bases and 5 bases respectively, with 16 bases between them. Germline loops: CDR1 LNHDA, CDR2 SQIVND (reference sequence). CDR3 coding DNA: TGTGCCAGTAGTATCAGGGTAGGAGATAGGACTGAAGCTTTCTTT. It specifies CASSIRVGDRTEAFF.